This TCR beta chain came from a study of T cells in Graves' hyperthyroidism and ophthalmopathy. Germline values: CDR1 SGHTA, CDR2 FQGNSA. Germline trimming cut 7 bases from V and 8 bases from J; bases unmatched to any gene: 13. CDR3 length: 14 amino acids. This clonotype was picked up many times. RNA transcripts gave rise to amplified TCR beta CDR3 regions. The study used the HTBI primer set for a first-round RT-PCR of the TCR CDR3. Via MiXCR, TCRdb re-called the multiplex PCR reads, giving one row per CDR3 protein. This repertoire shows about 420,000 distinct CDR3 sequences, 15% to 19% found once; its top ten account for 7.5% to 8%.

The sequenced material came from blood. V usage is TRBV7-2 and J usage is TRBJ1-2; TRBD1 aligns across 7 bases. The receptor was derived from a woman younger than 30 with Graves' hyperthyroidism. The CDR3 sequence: CASTAGGTRWGYTF. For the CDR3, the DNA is TGTGCCAGCACCGCAGGGGGGACCCGGTGGGGCTACACCTTC.